This T cell receptor (beta chain) comes out of a study of CD8 T cells in Susac syndrome (dated 2019 in TCRdb). As for the study more broadly: Among the sequenced Susac syndrome patients, roughly six had clinically active disease and under ten were in clinical remission. The study used repertoire sequencing to test whether antigen drove CD8+ T cell activation and differentiation in Susac syndrome. At the time of blood withdrawal, Susac syndrome patients were either therapy-naive, taking corticosteroids (with some also receiving IVIg), or on IVIg alone. Results the study describes overall, beyond this receptor: No clonal expansion was detected in the CD4+ T cell repertoire of Susac syndrome patients. The study acknowledged that relatively few individuals were included in the TCR sequencing and HLA analysis.

Peripheral blood CD8+ and CD4+ T cells from healthy donors, Susac syndrome patients and multiple sclerosis patients were profiled using high-throughput TCR beta sequencing. The Susac syndrome patients fulfilled recently defined diagnostic criteria for either definite or probable disease. Bulk CD8+ and CD4+ T cells were purified by magnetic negative isolation, while CD8+ TEMRA cells were enriched using FACS. Blood was drawn into EDTA tubes, processed within 24 hours, and PBMCs were isolated by density gradient centrifugation. PBMCs destined for TCR sequencing were cryopreserved in liquid nitrogen and later thawed in a 37 °C water bath. The sorted or isolated CD4+, CD8+ and CD8+ TEMRA cells had a purity of 90% or higher. The CDR3 holds 13 amino acids from the cysteine to the phenylalanine. Kept here is only the CDR3 DNA, which spans 39 bases and is read in frame from base 1. V and J are truncated by 7 bases and 8 bases respectively, leaving an intervening sequence of 13 bases. As encoded in the germline V gene, CDR1 is SGHRS while CDR2 is YFSETQ.

RNA was extracted using the RNeasy kit, and about 0.45 to 1 microgram was reverse transcribed with random hexamers. The immunoSEQ multiplex PCR assay, which covers 54 Vbeta and 13 Jbeta segments, was used to amplify TCR beta CDR3 regions. Bias from PCR amplification was corrected by using a synthetic template baseline for primer optimization and for computational correction. As for how the authors treated the data: Reads were assigned to V, D and J genes according to IMGT and analyzed in immunoSEQ Analyzer, with only productive sequences retained. Clonality was calculated as one minus the Shannon entropy normalized by log2 of the number of productive unique sequences. For each patient and control, public and private clones were evaluated within the 100 most prevalent clones. A clone was defined as Susac-specific if it was absent from the healthy and MS cohorts, from some 1,100 published viral clones and from other ImmuneACCESS disease sequences. Through fastp at Q25 and MiXCR, TCRdb rebuilt clones from the public reads, retaining in-frame beta chains. Each entry is one CDR3 protein sequence, shown with its most common DNA and genes. Clone size and V and J calls follow TCRdb, not the original study. The sample records around 190,000 distinct CDR3 sequences, 94% of which are singletons. Together, the top ten hold roughly 0.12% of the sample.

A note on this clonotype: No cognate antigen has been identified for it. The sample holds no much larger clone one base away, and base qualities are not on file.

Sequenced sample: CD4+ T cells from PBMCs. The sequence joins TRBV5-1 to TRBJ1-6; a confident D gene designation cannot be given. This clonotype originated in a human donor with Susac syndrome. The CDR3 in this case is CASRSRVDSPLHF. The nucleotide sequence reads TGCGCCAGCCGTAGCCGGGTTGATTCACCCCTCCACTTT.